This T cell receptor beta chain was documented in a study of blood T cell repertoires in COVID-19 (dated by TCRdb to the early 2020s). About the investigation overall: Collaborator samples came from the United States, Italy and Spain and covered acute and convalescent phases of COVID-19. The prospective study material was composed of cDNA or gDNA derived from T cells, B-cell-depleted T cells, or PBMCs. The dataset comprised deeply sampled blood TCRbeta repertoires from subjects exposed to, actively infected with, or recovered from COVID-19. A freely available public database, intended as a resource for researchers studying the immune response to SARS-CoV-2, is where the repertoires were released. Samples were obtained from the ongoing ImmuneRACE study (first 160 participants) and from over 1,000 subjects provided by 6 global collaborators. The sample metadata nearly always contained a de-identified subject ID, COVID-19 status, age in years and sex. Where available, HLA class I and class II types were obtained from metadata supplied by the sample provider rather than from assay-based typing.

The immunoSEQ Assay, a bias-controlled multiplex PCR, was used to amplify TCRbeta CDR3 regions from genomic DNA. The paper's data handling went like this. The number of nucleated cells in each sample was estimated by amplification of reference gene primers within the assay. Sequence reads were collapsed and filtered to measure the absolute abundance of every unique TCRbeta CDR3 rearrangement. For each sample, productive Simpson clonality was calculated as the square root of Simpson's diversity index over productive rearrangements. TCRdb's version of the immuneACCESS table is confined to in-frame rearrangements and falls short of the full clone set. An unresolved V gene accounts for under half of the shortfall where checked; the remainder is of unknown origin. For V, J and clone size, that table is used; D and trimming come from the DNA. In this sample the table shows hundreds of thousands of clones, approximately 88% of which occur a single time. The top ten clonotypes cover about 3% of the sample.

Notes on this clone: Its antigen is not yet known. No base-level quality is on record; no much larger clone is a single base apart.

At one collaborating source in Seattle, patients were enrolled during active infection and were followed longitudinally through the course of disease. Each collaborating institution followed its own protocols to collect whole blood in K2EDTA tubes. For TCRbeta analysis, collaborator samples were shipped as frozen whole blood, as isolated PBMCs, or as DNA extracted from either sample type. General findings and caveats noted by the study authors: How much clinical and demographic metadata was included differed by source and by participant, and the metadata was provided uncurated.

Sequences WNHNN (CDR1) and SYGVQD (CDR2) are obtained from the germline V gene (reference sequence). V and J are trimmed by 4 bases and 6 bases, and the gene matches miss 5 bases of the junction. The CDR3 starts with the cysteine, ends with the phenylalanine, and has 15 residues. Kept here is only the CDR3 DNA, which spans 45 bases and is read in frame from base 1. In this chain, TRBV10-1 is recombined with TRBJ2-1; TRBD2 matches 11 bases in the middle. Source material: peripheral blood. The sequence derives from a woman in her 30s with COVID-19, enrolled during active disease. The CDR3 loop reads CASSATGTSGNEQFF. The bases read TGCGCCAGCAGTGCAACCGGGACTAGCGGCAATGAGCAGTTCTTC.